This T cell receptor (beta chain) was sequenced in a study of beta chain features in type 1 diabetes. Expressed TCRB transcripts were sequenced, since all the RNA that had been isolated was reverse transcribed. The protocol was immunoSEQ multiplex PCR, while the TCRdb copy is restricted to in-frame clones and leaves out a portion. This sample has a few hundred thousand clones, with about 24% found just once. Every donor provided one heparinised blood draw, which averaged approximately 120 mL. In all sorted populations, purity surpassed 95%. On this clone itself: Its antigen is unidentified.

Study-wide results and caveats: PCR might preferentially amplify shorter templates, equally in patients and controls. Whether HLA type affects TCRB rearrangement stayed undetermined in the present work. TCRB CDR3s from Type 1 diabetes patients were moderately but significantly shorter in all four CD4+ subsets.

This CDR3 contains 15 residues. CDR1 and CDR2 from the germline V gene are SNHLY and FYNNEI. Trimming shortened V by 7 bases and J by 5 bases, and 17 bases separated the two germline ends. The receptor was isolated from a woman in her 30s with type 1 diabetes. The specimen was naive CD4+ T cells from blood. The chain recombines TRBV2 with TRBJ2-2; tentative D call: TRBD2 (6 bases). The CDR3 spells CASIIRERQTGELFF. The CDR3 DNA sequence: TGTGCCAGCATTATTCGGGAGAGGCAGACCGGGGAGCTGTTTTTT.